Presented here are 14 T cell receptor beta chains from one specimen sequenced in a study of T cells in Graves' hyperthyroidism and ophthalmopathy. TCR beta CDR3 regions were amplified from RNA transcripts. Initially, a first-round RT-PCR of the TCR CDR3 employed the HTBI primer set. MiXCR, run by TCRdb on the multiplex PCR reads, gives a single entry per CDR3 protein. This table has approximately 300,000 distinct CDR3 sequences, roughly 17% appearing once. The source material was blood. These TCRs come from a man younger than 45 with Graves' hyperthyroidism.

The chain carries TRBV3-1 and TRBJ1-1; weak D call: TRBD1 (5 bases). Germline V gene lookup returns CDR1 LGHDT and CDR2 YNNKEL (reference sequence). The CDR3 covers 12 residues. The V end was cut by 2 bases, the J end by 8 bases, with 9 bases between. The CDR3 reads CASSQRGLEAFF. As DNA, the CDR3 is TGTGCCAGCAGCCAAAGGGGCCTCGAAGCTTTCTTT.

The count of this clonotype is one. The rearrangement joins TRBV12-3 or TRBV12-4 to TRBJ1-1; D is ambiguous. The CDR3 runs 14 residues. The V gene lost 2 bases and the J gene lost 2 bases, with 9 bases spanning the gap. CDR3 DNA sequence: TGTGCCAGCAGTTTAAGTCATAGAAACACTGAAGCTTTCTTT. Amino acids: CASSLSHRNTEAFF.

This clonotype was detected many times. CDR3 protein: CASSERLAGVAGELFF. Written as DNA, the CDR3 is TGTGCCAGCAGTGAAAGGCTAGCGGGAGTCGCCGGGGAGCTGTTTTTT. The J gene is TRBJ2-2, the V gene TRBV2; 10 nucleotides agree with TRBD2. CDR3 length: 16 amino acids. With V trimmed by 2 bases and J by 6 bases, 6 bases remained unmatched. The germline CDR1 and CDR2 sequences are SNHLY and FYNNEI.

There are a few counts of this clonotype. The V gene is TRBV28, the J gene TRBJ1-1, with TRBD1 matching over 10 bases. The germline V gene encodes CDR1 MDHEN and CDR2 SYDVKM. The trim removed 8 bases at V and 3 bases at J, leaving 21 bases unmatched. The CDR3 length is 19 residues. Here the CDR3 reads CASRDTEPGQGFYHTEAFF. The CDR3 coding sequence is TGTGCCAGCCGCGATACTGAACCGGGACAGGGGTTTTATCACACTGAAGCTTTCTTT.

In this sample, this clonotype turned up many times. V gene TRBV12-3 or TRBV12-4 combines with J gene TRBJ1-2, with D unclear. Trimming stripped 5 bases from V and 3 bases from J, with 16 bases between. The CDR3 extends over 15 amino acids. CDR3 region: CASSPTRRLHYGYTF. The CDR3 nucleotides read TGTGCCAGCAGTCCGACCAGGAGGCTTCACTATGGCTACACCTTC.

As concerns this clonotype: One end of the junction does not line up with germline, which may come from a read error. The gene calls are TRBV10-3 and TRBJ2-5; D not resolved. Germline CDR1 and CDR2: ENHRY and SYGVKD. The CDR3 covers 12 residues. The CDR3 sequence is CAISESRETQCF. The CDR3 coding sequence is TGTGCCATCAGTGAGTCAAGAGAGACCCAGTGCTTC.

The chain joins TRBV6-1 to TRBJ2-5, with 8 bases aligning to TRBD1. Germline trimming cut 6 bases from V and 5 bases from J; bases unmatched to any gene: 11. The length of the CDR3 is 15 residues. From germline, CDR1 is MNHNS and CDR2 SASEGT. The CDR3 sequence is CASSFGQGSWETQYF. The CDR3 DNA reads TGTGCCAGCAGCTTCGGACAGGGTAGTTGGGAGACCCAGTACTTC.

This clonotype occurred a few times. CDR3 protein: CSARSSSNQPQHF. CDR3 nucleotide sequence: TGCAGTGCCCGGTCCTCCAGCAATCAGCCCCAGCATTTT. The J gene is TRBJ1-5, the V gene TRBV20-1; no firm D call. Germline V gene data show CDR1 as DFQATT and CDR2 as SNEGSKA (reference sequence). V lost 6 bases and J lost 1, with 10 bases in between. This CDR3 region has 13 residues.

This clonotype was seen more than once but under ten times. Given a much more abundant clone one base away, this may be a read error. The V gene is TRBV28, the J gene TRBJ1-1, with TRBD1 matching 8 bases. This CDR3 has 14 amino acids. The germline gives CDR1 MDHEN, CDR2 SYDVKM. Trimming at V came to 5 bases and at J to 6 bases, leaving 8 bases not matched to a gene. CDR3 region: CASSATGANAEAFF. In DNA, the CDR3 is TGTGCCAGCAGTGCGACAGGGGCAAACGCTGAAGCTTTCTTT.

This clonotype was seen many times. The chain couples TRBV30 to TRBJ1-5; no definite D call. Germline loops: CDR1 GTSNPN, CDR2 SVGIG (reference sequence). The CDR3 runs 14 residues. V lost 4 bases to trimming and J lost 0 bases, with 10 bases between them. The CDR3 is CAWNGRYSNQPQHF. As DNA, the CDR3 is TGTGCCTGGAACGGACGGTATAGCAATCAGCCCCAGCATTTT.

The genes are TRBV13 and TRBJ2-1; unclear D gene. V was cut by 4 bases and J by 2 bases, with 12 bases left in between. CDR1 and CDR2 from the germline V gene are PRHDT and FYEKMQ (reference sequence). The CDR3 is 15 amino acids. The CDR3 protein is CASSSFTRTYNEQFF. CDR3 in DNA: TGTGCCAGCAGCTCCTTTACCCGGACCTACAATGAGCAGTTCTTC.

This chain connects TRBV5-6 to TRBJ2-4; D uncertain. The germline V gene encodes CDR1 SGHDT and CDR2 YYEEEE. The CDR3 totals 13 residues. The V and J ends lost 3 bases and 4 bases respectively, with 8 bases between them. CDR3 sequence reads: CASSYTPKNIQYF. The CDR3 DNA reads TGTGCCAGCAGCTATACACCAAAAAACATTCAGTACTTC.

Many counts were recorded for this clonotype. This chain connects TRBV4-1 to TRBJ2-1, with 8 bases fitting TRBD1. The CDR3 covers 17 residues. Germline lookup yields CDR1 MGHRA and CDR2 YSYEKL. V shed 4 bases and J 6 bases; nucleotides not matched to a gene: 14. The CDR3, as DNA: TGCGCCAGCAGCCTAGCGGACAGGGCCTACGCGGCCAATGAGCAGTTCTTC. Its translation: CASSLADRAYAANEQFF.

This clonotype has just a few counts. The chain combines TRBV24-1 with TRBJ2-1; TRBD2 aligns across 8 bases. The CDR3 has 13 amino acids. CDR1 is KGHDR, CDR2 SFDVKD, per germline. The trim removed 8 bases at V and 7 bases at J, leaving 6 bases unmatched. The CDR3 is CATKAGAINEQFF. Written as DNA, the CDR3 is TGTGCCACCAAAGCGGGGGCGATAAATGAGCAGTTCTTC.